The clone carrying this TCR beta chain occurred many times. No antigen is known for it. Then a second PCR, running roughly 7 to 11 cycles, was carried out with a sample-barcoded 5' primer and a J-beta primer mix. Each of the cDNA molecules was tagged by a template-switch adaptor with 12 random nucleotides. MiXCR was run by TCRdb on the 5' RACE reads, yielding one entry per CDR3 protein. The data show approximately 580,000 distinct CDR3 sequences, less than 25% seen once. This record comes from a study of blood T cells in healthy people across ages. Study findings and constraints: The fall in TCR beta diversity per million T cells was roughly linear with age.

This CDR3 has 15 amino acids. Germline CDR1 MRHNA, CDR2 SNTAGT. V shed 7 bases, J shed 4 bases, and the junction held 6 bases outside the gene matches. This same sample was also part of a study on T cells of mothers and their children. That source reports: Biologically related mothers and children overlapped slightly more than unrelated pairs, a non-significant difference.

V usage is TRBV6-4 and J usage is TRBJ2-3, with 12 positions matching TRBD2. This clonotype was obtained from a boy aged 10-17 years in good health. Sequencing was carried out using blood. The chain's CDR3 is CASKELAGGSDTQYF. Written as DNA, the CDR3 is TGTGCCAGCAAGGAACTAGCGGGAGGCTCAGATACGCAGTATTTT.